This note documents a single TCR beta chain sequence. The CDR3 has 14 residues. V lost 8 bases and J lost 7, with 18 bases in between. Looked up from germline, CDR1 is SGHVS and CDR2 is FNYEAQ. The sample belongs to a study of cytomegalovirus exposure and HLA in healthy donors. PCR primers comprised 60 Vbeta and 13 Jbeta primers. The repertoire was sequenced with immunoSEQ multiplex PCR; TCRdb's copy has only in-frame clones and lacks some. The sample records around 140,000 clones, approximately 65% being singletons. Sequencing used PBMCs. The chain joins TRBV7-6 to TRBJ2-1; possibly TRBD1 for D (6 bases). The receptor's source is a woman between 55 and 75 years old in good health and CMV-seronegative. CDR3 protein: CASAKGTPGNEQFF. The DNA of the CDR3 is TGTGCCAGCGCAAAAGGGACACCAGGGAATGAGCAGTTCTTC.